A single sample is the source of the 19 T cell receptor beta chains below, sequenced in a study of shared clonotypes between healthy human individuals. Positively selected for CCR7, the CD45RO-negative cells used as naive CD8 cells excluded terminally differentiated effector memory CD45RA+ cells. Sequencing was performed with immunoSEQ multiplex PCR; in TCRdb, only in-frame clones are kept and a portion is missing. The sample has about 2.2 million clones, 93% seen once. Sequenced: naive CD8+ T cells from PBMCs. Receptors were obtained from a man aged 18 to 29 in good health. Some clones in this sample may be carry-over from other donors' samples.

CDR3 sequence: CASKPGISGNTIYF. Written as DNA, the CDR3 is TGTGCCAGCAAGCCGGGTATCTCTGGAAACACCATATATTTT. The genes are TRBV6-5 and TRBJ1-3, with D hard to call. The germline V gene has CDR1 MNHEY and CDR2 SVGAGI. This CDR3 comprises 14 residues. V was pared by 7 bases and J by 0 bases, with 10 bases between.

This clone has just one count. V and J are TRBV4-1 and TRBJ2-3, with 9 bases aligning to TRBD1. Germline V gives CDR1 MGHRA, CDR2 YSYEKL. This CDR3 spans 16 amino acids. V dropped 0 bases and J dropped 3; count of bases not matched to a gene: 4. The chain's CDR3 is CASSQEWGQGTDTQYF. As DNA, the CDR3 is TGCGCCAGCAGCCAAGAGTGGGGACAGGGTACAGATACGCAGTATTTT.

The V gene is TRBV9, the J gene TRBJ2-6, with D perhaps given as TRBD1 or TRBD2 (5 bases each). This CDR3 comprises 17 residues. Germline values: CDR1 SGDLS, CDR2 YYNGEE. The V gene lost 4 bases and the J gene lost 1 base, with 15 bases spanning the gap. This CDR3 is CASSPPGAASGANVLTF. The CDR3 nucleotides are TGTGCCAGCAGCCCCCCCGGGGCCGCATCTGGGGCCAACGTCCTGACTTTC. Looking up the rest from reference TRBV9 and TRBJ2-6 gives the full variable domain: DSGVTQTPKHLITATGQRVTLRCSPRSGDLSVYWYQQSLDQGLQFLIQYYNGEERAKGNILERFSAQQFPDLHSELNLSSLELGDSALYFCASSPPGAASGANVLTFGAGSRLTVL.

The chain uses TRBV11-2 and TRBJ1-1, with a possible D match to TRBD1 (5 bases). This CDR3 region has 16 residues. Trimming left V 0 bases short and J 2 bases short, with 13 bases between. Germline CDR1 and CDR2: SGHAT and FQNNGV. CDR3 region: CASSLEARDRNTEAFF. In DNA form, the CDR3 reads TGTGCCAGCAGCTTAGAGGCCAGGGATCGAAACACTGAAGCTTTCTTT.

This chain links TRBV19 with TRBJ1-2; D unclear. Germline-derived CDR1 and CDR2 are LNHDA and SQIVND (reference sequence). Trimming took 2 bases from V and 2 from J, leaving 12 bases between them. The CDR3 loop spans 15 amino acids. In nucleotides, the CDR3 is TGTGCCAGTAGTATACGTCACGGACGCAACTATGGCTACACCTTC. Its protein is CASSIRHGRNYGYTF.

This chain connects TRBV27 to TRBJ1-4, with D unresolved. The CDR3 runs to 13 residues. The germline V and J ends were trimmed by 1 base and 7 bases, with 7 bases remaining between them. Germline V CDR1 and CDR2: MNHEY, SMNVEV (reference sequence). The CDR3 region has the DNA TGTGCCAGCAGTTTATGGGAGTCTGAAAAACTGTTTTTT. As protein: CASSLWESEKLFF.

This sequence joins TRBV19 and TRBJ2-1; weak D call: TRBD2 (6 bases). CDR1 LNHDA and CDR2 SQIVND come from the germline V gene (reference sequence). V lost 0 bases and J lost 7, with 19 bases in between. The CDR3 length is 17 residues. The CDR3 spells CASSIDLGGVIGNEQFF. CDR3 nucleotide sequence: TGTGCCAGTAGTATAGATCTCGGAGGGGTCATAGGGAATGAGCAGTTCTTC.

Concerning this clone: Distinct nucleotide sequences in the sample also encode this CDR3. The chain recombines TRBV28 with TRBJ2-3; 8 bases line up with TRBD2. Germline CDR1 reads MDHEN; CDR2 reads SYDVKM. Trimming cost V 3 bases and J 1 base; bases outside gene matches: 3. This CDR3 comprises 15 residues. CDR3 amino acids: CASSFPRGGTDTQYF. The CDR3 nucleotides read TGTGCCAGCAGTTTCCCGCGGGGGGGCACAGATACGCAGTATTTT.

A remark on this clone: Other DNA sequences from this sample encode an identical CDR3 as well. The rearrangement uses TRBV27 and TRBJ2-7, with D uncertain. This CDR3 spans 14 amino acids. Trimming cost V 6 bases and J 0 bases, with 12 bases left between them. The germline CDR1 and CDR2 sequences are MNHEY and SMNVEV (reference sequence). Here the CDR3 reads CASSPSGPSYEQYF. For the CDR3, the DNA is TGTGCCAGCAGCCCCTCTGGTCCCTCCTACGAGCAGTACTTC.

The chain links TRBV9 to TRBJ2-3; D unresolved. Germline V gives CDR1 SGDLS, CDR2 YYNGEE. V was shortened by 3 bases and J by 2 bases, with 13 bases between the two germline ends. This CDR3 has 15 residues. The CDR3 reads CASSARPPFTDTQYF. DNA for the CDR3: TGTGCCAGCAGCGCTCGTCCCCCCTTCACAGATACGCAGTATTTT.

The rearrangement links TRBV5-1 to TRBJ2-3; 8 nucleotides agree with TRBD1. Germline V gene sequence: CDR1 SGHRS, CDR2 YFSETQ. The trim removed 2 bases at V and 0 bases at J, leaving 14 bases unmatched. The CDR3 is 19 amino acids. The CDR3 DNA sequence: TGCGCCAGCAGCTTCCAACAGGGGGTCCCAAGGATTAGCACAGATACGCAGTATTTT. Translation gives CASSFQQGVPRISTDTQYF. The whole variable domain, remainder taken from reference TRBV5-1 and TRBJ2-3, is KAGVTQTPRYLIKTRGQQVTLSCSPISGHRSVSWYQQTPGQGLQFLFEYFSETQRNKGNFPGRFSGRQFSNSRSEMNVSTLELGDSALYLCASSFQQGVPRISTDTQYFGPGTRLTVL.

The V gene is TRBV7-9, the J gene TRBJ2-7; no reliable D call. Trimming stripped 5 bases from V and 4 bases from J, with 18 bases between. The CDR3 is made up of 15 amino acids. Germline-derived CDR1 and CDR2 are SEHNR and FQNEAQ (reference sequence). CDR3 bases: TGTGCCAGCAGCCCAAAGGGTGTAGGGCCTTACGAGCAGTACTTC. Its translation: CASSPKGVGPYEQYF.

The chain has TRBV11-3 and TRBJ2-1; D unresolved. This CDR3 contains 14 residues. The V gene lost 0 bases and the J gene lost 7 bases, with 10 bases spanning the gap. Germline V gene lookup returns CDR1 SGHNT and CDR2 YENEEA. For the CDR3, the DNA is TGTGCCAGCAGCTTAGATCCTGCCATGAATGAGCAGTTCTTC. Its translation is CASSLDPAMNEQFF.

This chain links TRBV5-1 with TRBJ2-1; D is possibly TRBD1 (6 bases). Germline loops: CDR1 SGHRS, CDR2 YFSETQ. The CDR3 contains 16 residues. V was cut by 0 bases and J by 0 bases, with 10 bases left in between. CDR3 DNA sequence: TGCGCCAGCAGCTTGGGTGGGGGCCTCTCCTACAATGAGCAGTTCTTC. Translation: CASSLGGGLSYNEQFF.

The CDR3 loop is CAWSVLRAEQFF. Written as DNA, the CDR3 is TGTGCCTGGAGTGTACTCCGCGCTGAGCAGTTCTTC. This chain links TRBV30 with TRBJ2-1; no clear D gene. The germline CDR1 and CDR2 sequences are GTSNPN and SVGIG (reference sequence). CDR3 size: 12 residues. The V and J ends lost 0 bases and 9 bases respectively, with 9 bases between them.

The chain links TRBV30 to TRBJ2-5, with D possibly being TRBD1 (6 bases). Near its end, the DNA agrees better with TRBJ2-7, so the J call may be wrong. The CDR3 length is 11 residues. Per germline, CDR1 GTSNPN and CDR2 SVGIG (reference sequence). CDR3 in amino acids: CAWSRGYEQYF. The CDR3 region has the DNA TGTGCCTGGAGTAGGGGGTACGAGCAGTACTTC.

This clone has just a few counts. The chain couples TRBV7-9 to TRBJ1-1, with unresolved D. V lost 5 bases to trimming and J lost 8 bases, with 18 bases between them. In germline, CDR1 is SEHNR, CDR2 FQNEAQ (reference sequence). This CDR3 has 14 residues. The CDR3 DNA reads TGTGCCAGCAGCCACGCCTGGGAGGCGGACGAAGCTTTCTTT. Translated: CASSHAWEADEAFF.

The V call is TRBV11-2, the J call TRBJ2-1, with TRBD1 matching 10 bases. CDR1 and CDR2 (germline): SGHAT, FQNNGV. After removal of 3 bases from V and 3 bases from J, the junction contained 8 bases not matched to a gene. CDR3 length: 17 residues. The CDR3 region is CASSFPGQGPLYNEQFF. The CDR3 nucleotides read TGTGCCAGCAGCTTTCCGGGACAGGGGCCTCTCTACAATGAGCAGTTCTTC.

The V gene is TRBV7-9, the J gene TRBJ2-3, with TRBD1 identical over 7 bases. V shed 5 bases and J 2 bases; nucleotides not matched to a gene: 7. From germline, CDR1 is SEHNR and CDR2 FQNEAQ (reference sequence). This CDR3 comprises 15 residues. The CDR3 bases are TGTGCCAGCAGCCGCGGACAGGAAGACACAGATACGCAGTATTTT. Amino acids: CASSRGQEDTDTQYF.